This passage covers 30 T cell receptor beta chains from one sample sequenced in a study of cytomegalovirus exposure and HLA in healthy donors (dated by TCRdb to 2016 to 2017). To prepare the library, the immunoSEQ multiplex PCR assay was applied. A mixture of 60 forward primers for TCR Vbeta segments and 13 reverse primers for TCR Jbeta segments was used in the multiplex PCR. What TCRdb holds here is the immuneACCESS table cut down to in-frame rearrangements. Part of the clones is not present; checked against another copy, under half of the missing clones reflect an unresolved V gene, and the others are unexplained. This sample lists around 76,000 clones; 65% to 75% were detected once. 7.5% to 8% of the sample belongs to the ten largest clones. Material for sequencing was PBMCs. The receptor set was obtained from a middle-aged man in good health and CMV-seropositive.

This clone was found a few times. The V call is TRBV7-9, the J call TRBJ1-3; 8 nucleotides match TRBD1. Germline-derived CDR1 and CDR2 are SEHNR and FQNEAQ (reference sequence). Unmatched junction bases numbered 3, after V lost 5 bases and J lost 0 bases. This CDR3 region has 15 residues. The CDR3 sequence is CASSPGQDSGNTIYF. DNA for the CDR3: TGTGCCAGCAGCCCGGGACAGGACTCTGGAAACACCATATATTTT. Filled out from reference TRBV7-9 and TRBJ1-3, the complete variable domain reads DTGVSQNPRHKITKRGQNVTFRCDPISEHNRLYWYRQTLGQGPEFLTYFQNEAQLEKSRLLSDRFSAERPKGSFSTLEIQRTEQGDSAMYLCASSPGQDSGNTIYFGEGSWLTVV.

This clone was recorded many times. This CDR3 reads CASSQSAVGRDYGYTF. As DNA, the CDR3 is TGTGCCAGCAGCCAATCGGCGGTAGGCAGGGACTATGGCTACACCTTC. The rearrangement joins TRBV5-6 to TRBJ1-2; possibly TRBD1 for D (5 bases). V dropped 4 bases and J dropped 3 bases, with 19 bases sitting between them. The CDR3 extends over 16 amino acids. Germline loops: CDR1 SGHDT, CDR2 YYEEEE.

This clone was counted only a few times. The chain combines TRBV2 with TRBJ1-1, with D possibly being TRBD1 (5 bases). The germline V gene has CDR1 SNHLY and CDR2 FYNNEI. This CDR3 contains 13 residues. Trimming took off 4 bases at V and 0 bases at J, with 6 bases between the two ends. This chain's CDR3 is CASSGQMNTEAFF. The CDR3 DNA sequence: TGTGCCAGCAGTGGACAGATGAACACTGAAGCTTTCTTT. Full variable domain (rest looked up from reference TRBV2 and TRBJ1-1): EPEVTQTPSHQVTQMGQEVILRCVPISNHLYFYWYRQILGQKVEFLVSFYNNEISEKSEIFDDQFSVERPDGSNFTLKIRSTKLEDSAMYFCASSGQMNTEAFFGQGTRLTVV.

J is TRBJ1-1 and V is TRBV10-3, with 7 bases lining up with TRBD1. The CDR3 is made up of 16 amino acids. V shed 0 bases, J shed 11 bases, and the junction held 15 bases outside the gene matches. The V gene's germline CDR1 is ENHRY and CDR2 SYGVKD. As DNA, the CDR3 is TGTGCCATCAGTGAGTCAAGGCGGCAGGGGGGTTTACAGGCTTTCTTT. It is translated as CAISESRRQGGLQAFF.

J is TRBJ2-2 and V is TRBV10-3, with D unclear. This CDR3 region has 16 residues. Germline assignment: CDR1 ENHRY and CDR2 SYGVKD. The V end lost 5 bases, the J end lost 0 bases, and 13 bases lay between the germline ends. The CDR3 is CAISSRLLPNTGELFF. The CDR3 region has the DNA TGTGCCATCAGTTCCAGGCTCCTCCCGAACACCGGGGAGCTGTTTTTT.

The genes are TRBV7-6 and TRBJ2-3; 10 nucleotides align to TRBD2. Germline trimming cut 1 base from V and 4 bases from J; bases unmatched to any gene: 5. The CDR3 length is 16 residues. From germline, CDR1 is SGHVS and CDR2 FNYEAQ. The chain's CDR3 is CASSLGSSGSSDTQYF. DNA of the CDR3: TGTGCCAGCAGCTTAGGATCTAGCGGGAGCTCAGATACGCAGTATTTT. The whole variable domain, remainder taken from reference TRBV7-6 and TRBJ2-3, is GAGVSQSPRYKVTKRGQDVALRCDPISGHVSLYWYRQALGQGPEFLTYFNYEAQQDKSGLPNDRFSAERPEGSISTLTIQRTEQRDSAMYRCASSLGSSGSSDTQYFGPGTRLTVL.

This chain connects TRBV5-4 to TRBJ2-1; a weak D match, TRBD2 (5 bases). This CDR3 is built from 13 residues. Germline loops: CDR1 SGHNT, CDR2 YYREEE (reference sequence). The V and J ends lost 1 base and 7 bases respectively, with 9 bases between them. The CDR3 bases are TGTGCCAGCAGCTTGCCGGGGTGGAATGAGCAGTTCTTC. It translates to CASSLPGWNEQFF.

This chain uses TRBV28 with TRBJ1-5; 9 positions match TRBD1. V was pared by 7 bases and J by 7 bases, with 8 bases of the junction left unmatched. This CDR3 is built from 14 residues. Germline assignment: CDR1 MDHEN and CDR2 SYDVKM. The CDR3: CASTPGTGKQPQHF. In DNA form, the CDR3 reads TGTGCCAGCACCCCGGGGACAGGGAAACAGCCCCAGCATTTT.

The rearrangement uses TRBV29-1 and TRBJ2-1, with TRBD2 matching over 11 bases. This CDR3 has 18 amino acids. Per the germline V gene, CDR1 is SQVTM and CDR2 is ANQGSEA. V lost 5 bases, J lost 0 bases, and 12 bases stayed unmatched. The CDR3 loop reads CSVPHGGLAASSYNEQFF. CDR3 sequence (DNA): TGCAGCGTTCCCCACGGGGGACTAGCGGCAAGCTCCTACAATGAGCAGTTCTTC.

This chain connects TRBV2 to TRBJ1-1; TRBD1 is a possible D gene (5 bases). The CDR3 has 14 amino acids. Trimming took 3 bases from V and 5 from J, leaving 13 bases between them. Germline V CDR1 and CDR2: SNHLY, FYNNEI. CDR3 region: CASSEGGVLTEAFF. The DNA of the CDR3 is TGTGCCAGCAGTGAGGGGGGGGTCTTGACTGAAGCTTTCTTT.

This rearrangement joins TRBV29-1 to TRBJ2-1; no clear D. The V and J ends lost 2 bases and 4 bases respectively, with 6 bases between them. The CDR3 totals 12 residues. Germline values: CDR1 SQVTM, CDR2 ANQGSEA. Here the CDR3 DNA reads TGCAGCGTTGAATTCAAATACAATGAGCAGTTCTTC. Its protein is CSVEFKYNEQFF.

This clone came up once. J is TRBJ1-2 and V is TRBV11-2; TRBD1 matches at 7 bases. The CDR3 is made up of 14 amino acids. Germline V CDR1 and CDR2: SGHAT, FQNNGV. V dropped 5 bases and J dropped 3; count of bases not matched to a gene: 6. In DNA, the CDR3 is TGTGCCAGCAGCCAACAGGGGTGGGACTATGGCTACACCTTC. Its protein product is CASSQQGWDYGYTF. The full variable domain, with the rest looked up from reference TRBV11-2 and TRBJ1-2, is EAGVAQSPRYKIIEKRQSVAFWCNPISGHATLYWYQQILGQGPKLLIQFQNNGVVDDSQLPKDRFSAERLKGVDSTLKIQPAKLEDSAVYLCASSQQGWDYGYTFGSGTRLTVV.

This CDR3 reads CASSYYGRGTDTQYF. As DNA, the CDR3 is TGTGCCAGCAGTTACTACGGGAGGGGCACAGATACGCAGTATTTT. This chain joins TRBV6-5 and TRBJ2-3, with TRBD2 identical over 8 bases. V lost 1 base and J lost 1; bases outside the gene matches: 1. Germline CDR1 is MNHEY and CDR2 is SVGAGI. This CDR3 has 15 amino acids.

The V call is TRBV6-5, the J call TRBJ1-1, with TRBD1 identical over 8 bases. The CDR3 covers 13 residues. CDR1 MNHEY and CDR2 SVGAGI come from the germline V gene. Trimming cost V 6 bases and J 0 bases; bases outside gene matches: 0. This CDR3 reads CASRDRVNTEAFF. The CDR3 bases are TGTGCCAGCAGGGACAGGGTGAACACTGAAGCTTTCTTT.

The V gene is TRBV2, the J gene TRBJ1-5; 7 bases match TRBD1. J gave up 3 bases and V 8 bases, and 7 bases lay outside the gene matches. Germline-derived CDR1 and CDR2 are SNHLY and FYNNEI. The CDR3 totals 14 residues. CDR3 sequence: CASSGQTDNQPQHF. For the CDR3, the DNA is TGTGCCAGCTCGGGACAGACTGACAATCAGCCCCAGCATTTT.

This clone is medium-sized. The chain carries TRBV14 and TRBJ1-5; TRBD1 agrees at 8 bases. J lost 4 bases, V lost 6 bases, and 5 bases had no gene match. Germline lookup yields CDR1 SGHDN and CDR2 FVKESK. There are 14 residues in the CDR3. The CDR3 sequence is CASSPGGDNQPQHF. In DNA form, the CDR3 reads TGTGCCAGCAGTCCAGGGGGCGATAATCAGCCCCAGCATTTT.

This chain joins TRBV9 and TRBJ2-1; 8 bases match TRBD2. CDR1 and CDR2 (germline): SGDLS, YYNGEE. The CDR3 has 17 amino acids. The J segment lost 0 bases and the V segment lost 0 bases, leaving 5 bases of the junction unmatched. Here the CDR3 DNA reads TGTGCCAGCAGCGTAGAGCAAGCGGGAGTCTCCTACAATGAGCAGTTCTTC. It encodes CASSVEQAGVSYNEQFF.

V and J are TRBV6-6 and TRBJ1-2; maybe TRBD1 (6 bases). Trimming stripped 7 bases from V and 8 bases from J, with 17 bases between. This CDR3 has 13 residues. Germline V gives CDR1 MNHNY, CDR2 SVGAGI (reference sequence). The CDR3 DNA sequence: TGTGCCAGCACCCCACATGGGGGCCGAGGCTACACCTTC. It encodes CASTPHGGRGYTF.

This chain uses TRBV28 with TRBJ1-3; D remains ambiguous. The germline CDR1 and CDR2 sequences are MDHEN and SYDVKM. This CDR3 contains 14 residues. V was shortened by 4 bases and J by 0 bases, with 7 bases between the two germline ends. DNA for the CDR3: TGTGCCAGCAGTTCCCCGGTCTCTGGAAACACCATATATTTT. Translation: CASSSPVSGNTIYF. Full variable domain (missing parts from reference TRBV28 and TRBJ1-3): DVKVTQSSRYLVKRTGEKVFLECVQDMDHENMFWYRQDPGLGLRLIYFSYDVKMKEKGDIPEGYSVSREKKERFSLILESASTNQTSMYLCASSSPVSGNTIYFGEGSWLTVV.

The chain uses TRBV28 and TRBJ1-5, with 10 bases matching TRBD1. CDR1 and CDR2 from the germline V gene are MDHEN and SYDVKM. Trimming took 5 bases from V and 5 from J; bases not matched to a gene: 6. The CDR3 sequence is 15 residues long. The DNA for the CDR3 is TGTGCCAGCAGTCCCTCGACAGGGGGCTATCAGCCCCAGCATTTT. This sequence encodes CASSPSTGGYQPQHF.

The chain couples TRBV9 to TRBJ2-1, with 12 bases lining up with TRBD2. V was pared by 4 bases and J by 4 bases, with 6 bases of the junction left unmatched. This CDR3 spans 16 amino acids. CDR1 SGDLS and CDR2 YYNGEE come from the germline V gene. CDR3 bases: TGTGCCAGCAGCCCAAAAGGACTAGCGGGATACAATGAGCAGTTCTTC. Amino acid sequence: CASSPKGLAGYNEQFF.

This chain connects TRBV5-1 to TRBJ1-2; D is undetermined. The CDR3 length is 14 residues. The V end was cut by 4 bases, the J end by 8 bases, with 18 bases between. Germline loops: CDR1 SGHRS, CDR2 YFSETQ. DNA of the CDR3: TGCGCCAGCAGCCCCGATCGGACTGTGAAAGGCTACACCTTC. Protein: CASSPDRTVKGYTF.

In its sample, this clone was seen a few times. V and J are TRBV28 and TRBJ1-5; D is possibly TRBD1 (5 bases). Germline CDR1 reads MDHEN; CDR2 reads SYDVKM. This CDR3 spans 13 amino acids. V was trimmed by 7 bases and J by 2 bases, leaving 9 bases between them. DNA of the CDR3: TGTGCCAGCAAAGGGGCAGGCAATCAGCCCCAGCATTTT. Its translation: CASKGAGNQPQHF.

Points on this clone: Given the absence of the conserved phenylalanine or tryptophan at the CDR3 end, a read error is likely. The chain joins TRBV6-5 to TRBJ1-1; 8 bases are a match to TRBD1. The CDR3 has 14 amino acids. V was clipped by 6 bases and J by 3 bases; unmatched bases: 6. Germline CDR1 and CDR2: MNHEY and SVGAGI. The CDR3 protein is CASRSTGVYTEAFV. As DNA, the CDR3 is TGTGCCAGCAGATCGACAGGGGTGTACACTGAAGCTTTCGTT.

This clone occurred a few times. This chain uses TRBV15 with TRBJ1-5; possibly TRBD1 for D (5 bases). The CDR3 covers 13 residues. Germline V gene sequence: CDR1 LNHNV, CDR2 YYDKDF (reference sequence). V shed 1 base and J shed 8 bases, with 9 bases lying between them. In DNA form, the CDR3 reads TGTGCCACCAGCAGAGGGGAAGGGGAGCCCCAGCATTTT. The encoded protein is CATSRGEGEPQHF. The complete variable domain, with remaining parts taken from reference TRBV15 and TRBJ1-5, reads DAMVIQNPRYQVTQFGKPVTLSCSQTLNHNVMYWYQQKSSQAPKLLFHYYDKDFNNEADTPDNFQSRRPNTSFCFLDIRSPGLGDTAMYLCATSRGEGEPQHFGDGTRLSIL.

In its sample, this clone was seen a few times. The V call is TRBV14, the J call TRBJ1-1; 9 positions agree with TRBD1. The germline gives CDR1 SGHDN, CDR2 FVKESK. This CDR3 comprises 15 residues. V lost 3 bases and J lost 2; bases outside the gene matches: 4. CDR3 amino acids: CASSHMDRGNTEAFF. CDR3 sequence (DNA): TGTGCCAGCAGCCATATGGACAGGGGAAACACTGAAGCTTTCTTT.

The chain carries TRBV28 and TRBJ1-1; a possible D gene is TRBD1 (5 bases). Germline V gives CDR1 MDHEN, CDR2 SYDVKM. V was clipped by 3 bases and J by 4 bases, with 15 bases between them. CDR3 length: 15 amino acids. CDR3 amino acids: CASSFGGGPFTEAFF. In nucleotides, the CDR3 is TGTGCCAGCAGTTTTGGGGGAGGGCCATTCACTGAAGCTTTCTTT.

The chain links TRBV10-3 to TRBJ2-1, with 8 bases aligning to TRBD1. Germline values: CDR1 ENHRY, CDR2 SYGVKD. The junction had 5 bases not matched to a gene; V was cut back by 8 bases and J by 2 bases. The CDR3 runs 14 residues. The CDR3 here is CAILDRATYNEQFF. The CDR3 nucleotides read TGTGCCATCCTGGACAGGGCGACCTACAATGAGCAGTTCTTC.

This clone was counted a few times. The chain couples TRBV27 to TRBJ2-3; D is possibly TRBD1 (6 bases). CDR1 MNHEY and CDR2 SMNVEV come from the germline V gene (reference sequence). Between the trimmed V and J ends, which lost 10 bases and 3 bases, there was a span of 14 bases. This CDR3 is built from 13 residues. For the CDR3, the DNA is TGTGCCACATCACAGGGAGATACAGATACGCAGTATTTT. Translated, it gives CATSQGDTDTQYF.

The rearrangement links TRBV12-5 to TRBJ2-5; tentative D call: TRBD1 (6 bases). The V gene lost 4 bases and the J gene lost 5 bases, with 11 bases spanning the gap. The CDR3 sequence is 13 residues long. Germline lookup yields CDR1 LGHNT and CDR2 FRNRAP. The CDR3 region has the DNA TGTGCTAGTGGTTCCTCAGGGGTGGAGACCCAGTACTTC. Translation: CASGSSGVETQYF.